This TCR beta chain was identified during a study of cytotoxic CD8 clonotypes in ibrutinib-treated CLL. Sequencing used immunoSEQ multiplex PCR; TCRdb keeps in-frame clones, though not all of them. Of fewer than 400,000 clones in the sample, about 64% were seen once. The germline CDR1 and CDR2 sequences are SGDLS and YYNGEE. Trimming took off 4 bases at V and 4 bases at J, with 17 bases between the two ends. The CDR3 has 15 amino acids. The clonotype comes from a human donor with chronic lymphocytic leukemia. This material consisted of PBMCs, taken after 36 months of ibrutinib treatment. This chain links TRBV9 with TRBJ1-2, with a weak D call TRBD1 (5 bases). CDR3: CASSPGGWQGYGYTF. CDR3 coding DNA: TGTGCCAGCAGCCCAGGCGGTTGGCAGGGCTATGGCTACACCTTC.